This T cell receptor beta chain comes out of a study of T cell responses to AZD1222 COVID-19 vaccine. Regarding the study as a whole: Regions left unmutated in variants are reportedly the target of nearly half of spike-specific TCRs. Recipients of two AZD1222 doses showed rising Spike-specific TCR breadth and depth.

CDR1 is SNHLY, CDR2 FYNNEI, per germline. V gave up 7 bases and J gave up 8 bases, with 11 bases separating them. The CDR3 is 11 amino acids. Sequencing was performed with immunoSEQ multiplex PCR; in TCRdb, only in-frame clones are kept and a portion is missing. The table has 160,000 or so clones, 92% seen once; the top ten hold approximately 1.1%. In regard to this clone: Its target is unknown.

The receptor's source is an adult who received the AZD1222 COVID-19 vaccine. Sequencing was performed on peripheral blood, taken 28 days after the second AZD1222 dose. This sequence joins TRBV2 and TRBJ1-2; D call uncertain. CDR3 loop: CASKADGGYTF. CDR3 nucleotides: TGTGCCAGCAAAGCAGATGGGGGCTACACCTTC.